This is a list of T cell receptor beta chains from one sample in a study of T-cell memory formation after mild COVID-19. Each CDR3 protein gets one entry after TCRdb re-called the 5' RACE reads with MiXCR. The sample includes about 210,000 distinct CDR3 sequences, 25% to 35% seen only once; the top ten take roughly 10%. Specimen: PBMCs or a T cell subset sorted from them (not recorded which). The receptors derive from an adult woman who had mild COVID-19 (a few samples of this study predate the infection). Cell type and time point are not known. The CDR3 runs from the conserved cysteine through the conserved F or W. D genes are given only for firm matches. Expanded clones are given a class, and other clones once, few, many or no size at all.

few	TRBV5-6	-	TRBJ2-1	TGTGCCAGCAATATTCTTCCTTCACAGTCCTACAATGAGCAGTTCTTC	CASNILPSQSYNEQFF
-	TRBV29-1	-	TRBJ2-7	TGCAGCGTTGGGGGGTTTGACTACGAGCAGTACTTC	CSVGGFDYEQYF
-	TRBV6-6	-	TRBJ2-7	TGTGCCAGCAGTAGGGCTAGCGTTCTCTACGAGCAGTACTTC	CASSRASVLYEQYF
-	TRBV7-8	-	TRBJ2-7	TGTGCCAGCAGCCCACACTACCCAGGGGAGCAGTACTTC	CASSPHYPGEQYF
-	TRBV12-3/TRBV12-4	TRBD1	TRBJ2-5	TGTGCCAGCAGACTGACAGGGGTTGGCGAGACCCAGTACTTC	CASRLTGVGETQYF
few	TRBV20-1	-	TRBJ1-1	TGCAGTGCTGGGGGAGACAGAACACTGAGGACTGAAGCTTTCTTT	CSAGGDRTLRTEAFF
-	TRBV12-3/TRBV12-4	TRBD2	TRBJ2-1	TGTGCCAGCAGTTATGGGGCTAGCGGGAGCCTCTCCTACAATGAGCAGTTCTTC	CASSYGASGSLSYNEQFF
few	TRBV18	-	TRBJ1-2	TGTGCCAGCTCACCACTTGATAGGGGGACCGGCTACACCTTC	CASSPLDRGTGYTF
few	TRBV4-3	TRBD2	TRBJ2-1	TGCGCCAGCAGCCAAGATCCCCCGAGGACTAGCGGGGGCCTGAATGAGCAGTTCTTC	CASSQDPPRTSGGLNEQFF
-	TRBV20-1	-	TRBJ2-7	TGCAGTGCCGTACTTAGTGGGGCCAGAGAGCAGTACTTC	CSAVLSGAREQYF
few	TRBV19	-	TRBJ2-7	TGTGCCAGTAGTACTGCCGGGACATTCTACGAGCAGTACTTC	CASSTAGTFYEQYF
few	TRBV12-3/TRBV12-4	-	TRBJ1-2	TGTGCCAGCAGTCCGGGACGAGGCTATGGCTACACCTTC	CASSPGRGYGYTF
few	TRBV24-1	-	TRBJ2-1	TGTGCCACCAGTGATTTCGACAGTCGCCGGTTCTTC	CATSDFDSRRFF
-	TRBV6-1	TRBD1	TRBJ2-7	TGTGCCAGCAGCCTCGGGACAGGGGCCCACGAGCAGTACTTC	CASSLGTGAHEQYF
few	TRBV14	-	TRBJ2-2	TGTGCCAGCAGCCAAGATGGGACGGTGAGGCACACCGGGGAGCTGTTTTTT	CASSQDGTVRHTGELFF
few	TRBV20-1	-	TRBJ1-6	TGCAGTGCTAGAAGGGGGACGGGGAATTCACCCCTCCACTTT	CSARRGTGNSPLHF
few	TRBV18	-	TRBJ1-2	TGTGCCAGCTCACCGTCTCAGGGAACTGGCTACACCTTC	CASSPSQGTGYTF
-	TRBV9	TRBD2	TRBJ2-1	TGTGCCAGCAGCGATGGGACTAGCGGGATAAAGGAGCAGTTCTTC	CASSDGTSGIKEQFF
few	TRBV29-1	TRBD1	TRBJ2-7	TGCAGCGTTGTTGTGGGGATTGCGGGACAGGGCTACGAGCAGTACTTC	CSVVVGIAGQGYEQYF
-	TRBV7-3	-	TRBJ2-3	TGTGCCAGCAGCTTAACGACCGGGGGTAGCACAGATACGCAGTATTTT	CASSLTTGGSTDTQYF
-	TRBV7-9	TRBD1	TRBJ1-1	TGTGCCACAGAGGCGACAGGGACGAACACTGAAGCTTTCTTT	CATEATGTNTEAFF
-	TRBV6-1	-	TRBJ2-3	TGTGCCAGCAGTGACAGGGGGGGCAGCACAGATACGCAGTATTTT	CASSDRGGSTDTQYF
-	TRBV7-3	TRBD2	TRBJ2-3	TGTGCCAGCAGCTTAACGTGGGGAGGGGATACGCAGTATTTT	CASSLTWGGDTQYF
few	TRBV7-2	-	TRBJ2-7	TGTGCCAGCAGCTTAGGGGTGGCCTTTAGGATCGAGCAGTACTTC	CASSLGVAFRIEQYF
-	TRBV7-9	-	TRBJ2-7	TGTGCCAGCTCGGGGTCCGGGGAGCAGTACTTC	CASSGSGEQYF
-	TRBV18	-	TRBJ2-5	TGTGCCAGCTCACCACCGATCGGCAGGACCAACCAAGAGACCCAGTACTTC	CASSPPIGRTNQETQYF
-	TRBV5-1	TRBD2	TRBJ2-3	TGCGCCAGCAGCTTGGCCGGGGGGGGCATCGCAGATACGCAGTATTTT	CASSLAGGGIADTQYF
few	TRBV14	-	TRBJ2-7	TGTGCCAGCAGCCAACTGTACAGTTCCTACGAGCAGTACTTC	CASSQLYSSYEQYF
-	TRBV20-1	TRBD2	TRBJ2-7	TGCAGTGCTAGGACTAGCCTATACGAGCAGTACTTC	CSARTSLYEQYF
-	TRBV5-1	-	TRBJ2-7	TGCGCCAGCAGCGAGGACCTCGGTATCGACGAGCAGTACTTC	CASSEDLGIDEQYF
-	TRBV19	-	TRBJ1-5	TGTGCCAGTAGTACCCAGCTCGATCAGCCCCAGCATTTT	CASSTQLDQPQHF
-	TRBV7-2	-	TRBJ2-7	TGTGCCAGCAGCCCCGGGACACCTAGTTACGAGCAGTACTTC	CASSPGTPSYEQYF
few	TRBV3-1	-	TRBJ2-5	TGTGCCAGCAGCCAAGTTAGCAGCGAGAAAGAGACCCAGTACTTC	CASSQVSSEKETQYF
many	TRBV30	TRBD1	TRBJ1-1	TGTGCCTGCCGCCCCCAGGAAGGGGGCAACACTGAAGCTTTCTTT	CACRPQEGGNTEAFF
few	TRBV9	TRBD2	TRBJ2-1	TGTGCCAGCAGACCGGGACTAGCGGTCGAGTATGAGCAGTTCTTC	CASRPGLAVEYEQFF
-	TRBV30	-	TRBJ2-1	TGTGCCTGGAGTGTATCTCAGTCGGGCATACGGTTCTTC	CAWSVSQSGIRFF
-	TRBV29-1	TRBD1	TRBJ2-7	TGCAGCGGTCGACAGGGGGCCTACGAGCAGTACTTC	CSGRQGAYEQYF
few	TRBV5-5	TRBD1	TRBJ2-2	TGTGCCAGCAGCGGGACCCGGGACAGGGTAAACACCGGGGAGCTGTTTTTT	CASSGTRDRVNTGELFF
few	TRBV12-5	TRBD1	TRBJ2-1	TGTGCTAGTGGCCAGCCGGACAGGGCAGATGAGCAGTTCTTC	CASGQPDRADEQFF
-	TRBV6-2/TRBV6-3	TRBD2	TRBJ2-5	TGTGCCAGCAGCCGCACTAGCGGGGTCTGGGAGACCCAGTACTTC	CASSRTSGVWETQYF
few	TRBV20-1	-	TRBJ1-1	TGCAGTGCTCCTTCCCGGCTCGGGGAGGGAGCTTTCTTT	CSAPSRLGEGAFF
few	TRBV7-3	-	TRBJ2-3	TGTGCCAGCAGCTGGCGGGCCACAGATACGCAGTATTTT	CASSWRATDTQYF
-	TRBV29-1	-	TRBJ2-3	TGCAGCGTTATCCCAGGGGCAGATACGCAGTATTTT	CSVIPGADTQYF
-	TRBV5-1	-	TRBJ2-7	TGCGCCAGCAGCTTGACAGGTGCTACCTACGAGCAGTACTTC	CASSLTGATYEQYF
few	TRBV12-3/TRBV12-4	TRBD1	TRBJ1-2	TGTGCCAGCAGTTTCCGGGACAGCTATGGCTACACCTTC	CASSFRDSYGYTF
-	TRBV6-1	-	TRBJ1-2	TGTGCCAGCTGCCTGGGAGATAACTATGGCTACACCTTC	CASCLGDNYGYTF
-	TRBV19	-	TRBJ2-3	TGTGCCAGTAGTATGATCTCTAGCACAGATACGCAGTATTTT	CASSMISSTDTQYF
-	TRBV2	-	TRBJ2-2	TGTGCCAGCAGTGATATGGGGGGACGGACCGGGGAGCTGTTTTTT	CASSDMGGRTGELFF